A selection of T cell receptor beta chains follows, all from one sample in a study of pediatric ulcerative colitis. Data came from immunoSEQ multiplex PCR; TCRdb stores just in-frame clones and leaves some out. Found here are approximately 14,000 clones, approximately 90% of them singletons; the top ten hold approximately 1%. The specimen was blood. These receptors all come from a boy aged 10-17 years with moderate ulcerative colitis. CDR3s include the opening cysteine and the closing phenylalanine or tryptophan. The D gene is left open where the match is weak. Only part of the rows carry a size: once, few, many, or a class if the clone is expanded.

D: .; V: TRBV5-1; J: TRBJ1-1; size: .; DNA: TGCGCCAGCAGCTTGCAGGGTGTGAACACTGAAGCTTTCTTT; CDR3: CASSLQGVNTEAFF
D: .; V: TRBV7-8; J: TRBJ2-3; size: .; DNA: TGTGCCAGCAGCTTAGCTACAGGGACAGATACGCAGTATTTT; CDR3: CASSLATGTDTQYF
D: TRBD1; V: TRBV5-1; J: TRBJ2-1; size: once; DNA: TGCGCCAGCAGCCAGGGACAGGGCTATTACAATGAGCAGTTCTTC; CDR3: CASSQGQGYYNEQFF
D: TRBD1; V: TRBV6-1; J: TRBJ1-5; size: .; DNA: TGTGCCAGCACCTTACAGGGGCGGGACAATCAGCCCCAGCATTTT; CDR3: CASTLQGRDNQPQHF
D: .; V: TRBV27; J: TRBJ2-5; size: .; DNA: TGTGCCAGCAGTTCACCCGGGGACCGTAAAGAGACCCAGTACTTC; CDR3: CASSSPGDRKETQYF
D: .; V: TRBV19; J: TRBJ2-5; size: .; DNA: TGTGCCAGTAGTAAGGAAGGGGGTGTCGGGCCAGAGACCCAGTACTTC; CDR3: CASSKEGGVGPETQYF
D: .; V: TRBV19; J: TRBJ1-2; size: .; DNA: TGTGCCAGTAGTTCAAGGGGTGGCTACACCTTC; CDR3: CASSSRGGYTF
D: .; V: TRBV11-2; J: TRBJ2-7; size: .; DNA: TGTGCCAGCAGCTTAGACGGAGAGGCAGGGGGACTTGACGAGCAGTACTTC; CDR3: CASSLDGEAGGLDEQYF
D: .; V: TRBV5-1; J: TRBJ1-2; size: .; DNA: TGCGCCAGCAGCTTGGAGGGTTATGGCTACACCTTC; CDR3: CASSLEGYGYTF
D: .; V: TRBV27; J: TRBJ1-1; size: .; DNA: TGTGCCAGCAGTTTATCAAAGGGGTGGAACACTGAAGCTTTCTTT; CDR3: CASSLSKGWNTEAFF
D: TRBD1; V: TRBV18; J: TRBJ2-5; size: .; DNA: TGTGCCAGCTCGCGAGCTGAGGGGGCGATCTCCCAGTACTTC; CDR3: CASSRAEGAISQYF
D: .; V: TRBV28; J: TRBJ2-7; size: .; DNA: TGTGCCAGCAGTCACCGGGGCCAACATAGGTACGAGCAGTACTTC; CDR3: CASSHRGQHRYEQYF
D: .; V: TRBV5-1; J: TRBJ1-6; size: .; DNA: TGCGCCAGCAGCTTGTACCCAGCGGGGAGTGGATCCTATAATTCACCCCTCCACTTT; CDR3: CASSLYPAGSGSYNSPLHF
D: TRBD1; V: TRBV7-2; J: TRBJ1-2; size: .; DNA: TGTGCCAGCAGCCAGGACAGGGTTGGTGGCTACACCTTC; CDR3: CASSQDRVGGYTF
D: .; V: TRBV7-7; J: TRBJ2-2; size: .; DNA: TGTGCTAGCAGTTATCAAGACAACACCGGGGAGCTGTTTTTT; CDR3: CASSYQDNTGELFF
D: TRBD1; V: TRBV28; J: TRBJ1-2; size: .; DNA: TGTGCCAGCAGTCCAAGGACAGGGATTAACTATGGCTACACCTTC; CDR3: CASSPRTGINYGYTF
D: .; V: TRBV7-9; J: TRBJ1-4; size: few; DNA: TGTGCCAGCAGCCTAATTTCGGGAAAACTGTTTTTT; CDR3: CASSLISGKLFF
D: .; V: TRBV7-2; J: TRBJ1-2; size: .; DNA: TGTGCCAGCAGCTTGGTTCAGGGCGACTATGGCTACACCTTC; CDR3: CASSLVQGDYGYTF
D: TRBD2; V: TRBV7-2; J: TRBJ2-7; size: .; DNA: TGTGCCAGCAGCTTAGCTCCTCTGGGCGGGACTAGCGGAGCCCTATACGAGCAGTACTTC; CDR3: CASSLAPLGGTSGALYEQYF
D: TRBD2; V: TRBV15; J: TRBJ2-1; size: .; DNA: TGTGCCACCAGCAGAGGTTTTAGCGGGAGCCTCGATGAGCAGTTCTTC; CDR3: CATSRGFSGSLDEQFF
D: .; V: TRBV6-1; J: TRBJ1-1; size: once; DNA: TGTGCCAGCAGTGAAGGGACACGAACTGAAGCTTTCTTT; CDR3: CASSEGTRTEAFF
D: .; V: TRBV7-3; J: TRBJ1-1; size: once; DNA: TGTGCCAGTAGCGCGCAGGCGAACACTGAAGCTTTCTTT; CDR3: CASSAQANTEAFF
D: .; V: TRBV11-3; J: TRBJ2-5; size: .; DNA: TGTGCCAGCAGCTCGAACACGTACCCCCGGGAGACCCAGTACTTC; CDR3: CASSSNTYPRETQYF
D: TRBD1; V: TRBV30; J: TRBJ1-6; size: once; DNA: TGTGCCTGGGGCGGGACAGCCAATTCACCCCTCCACTTT; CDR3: CAWGGTANSPLHF
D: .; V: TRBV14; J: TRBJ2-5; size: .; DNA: TGTGCCAGCAGCAGGGGGTACCAAGAGACCCAGTACTTC; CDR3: CASSRGYQETQYF
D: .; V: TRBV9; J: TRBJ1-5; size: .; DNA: TGTGCCAGCAGCGTAGCTGGCAATCAGCCCCAGCATTTT; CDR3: CASSVAGNQPQHF
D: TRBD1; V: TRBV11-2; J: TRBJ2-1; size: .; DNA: TGTGCCAGCAGCTCAGCCCCGGGACAGAAGACCTACAATGAGCAGTTCTTC; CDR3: CASSSAPGQKTYNEQFF
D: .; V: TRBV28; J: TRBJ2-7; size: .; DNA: TGTGCCAGCAGTTCCCCGGGGACTGACGAGCAGTACTTC; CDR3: CASSSPGTDEQYF
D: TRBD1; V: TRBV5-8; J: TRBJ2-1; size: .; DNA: TGTGCCAGCACCGCAACCTTGACAGGGGGCGAGCAGTTCTTC; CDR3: CASTATLTGGEQFF
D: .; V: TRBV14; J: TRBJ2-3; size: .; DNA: TGTGCCAGCAGCCAACGAAGCACAGATACGCAGTATTTT; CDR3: CASSQRSTDTQYF
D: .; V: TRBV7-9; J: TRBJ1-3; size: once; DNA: TGTGCCAGCAGCACGGAGAGGGGAGGGTCTGGAAACACCATATATTTT; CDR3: CASSTERGGSGNTIYF
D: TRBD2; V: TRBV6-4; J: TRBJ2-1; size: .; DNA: TGTGCCAGCAGTAAACTAGCGGGGGGCCCCTACAATGAGCAGTTCTTC; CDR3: CASSKLAGGPYNEQFF
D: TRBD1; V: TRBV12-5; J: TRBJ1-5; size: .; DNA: TGTGCTAGTGGTTTGTCTGGGACAGCTATTCAGCCCCAGCATTTT; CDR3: CASGLSGTAIQPQHF